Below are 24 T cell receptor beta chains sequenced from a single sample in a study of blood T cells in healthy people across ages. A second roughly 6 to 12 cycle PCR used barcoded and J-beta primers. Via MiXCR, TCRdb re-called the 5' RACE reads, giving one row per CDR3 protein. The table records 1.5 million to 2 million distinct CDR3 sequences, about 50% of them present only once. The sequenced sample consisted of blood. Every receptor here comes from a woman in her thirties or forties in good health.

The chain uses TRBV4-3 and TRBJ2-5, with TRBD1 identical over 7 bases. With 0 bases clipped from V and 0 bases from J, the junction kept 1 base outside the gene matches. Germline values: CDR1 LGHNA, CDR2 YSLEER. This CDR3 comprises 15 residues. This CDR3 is CASSQEQGNQETQYF. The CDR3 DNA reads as TGCGCCAGCAGCCAAGAACAGGGGAACCAAGAGACCCAGTACTTC.

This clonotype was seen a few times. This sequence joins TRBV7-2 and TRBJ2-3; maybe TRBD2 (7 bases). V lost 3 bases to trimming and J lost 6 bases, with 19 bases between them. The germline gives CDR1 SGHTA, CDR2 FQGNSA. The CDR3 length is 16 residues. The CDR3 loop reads CASSLADGRGGDTQYF. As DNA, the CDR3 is TGTGCCAGCAGCTTGGCCGATGGCAGGGGAGGGGATACGCAGTATTTT.

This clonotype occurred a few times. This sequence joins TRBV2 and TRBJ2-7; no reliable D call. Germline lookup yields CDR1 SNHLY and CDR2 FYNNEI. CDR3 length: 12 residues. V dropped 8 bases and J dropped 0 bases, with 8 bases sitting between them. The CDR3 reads CASQESSYEQYF. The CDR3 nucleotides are TGTGCCAGCCAGGAGAGCTCCTACGAGCAGTACTTC.

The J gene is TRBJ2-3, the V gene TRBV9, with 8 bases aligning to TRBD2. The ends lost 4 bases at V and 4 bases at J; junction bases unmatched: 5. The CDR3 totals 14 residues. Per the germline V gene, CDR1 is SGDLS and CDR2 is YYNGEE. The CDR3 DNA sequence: TGTGCCAGCAGCTTTGGACTAGCCCCAGATACGCAGTATTTT. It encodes CASSFGLAPDTQYF.

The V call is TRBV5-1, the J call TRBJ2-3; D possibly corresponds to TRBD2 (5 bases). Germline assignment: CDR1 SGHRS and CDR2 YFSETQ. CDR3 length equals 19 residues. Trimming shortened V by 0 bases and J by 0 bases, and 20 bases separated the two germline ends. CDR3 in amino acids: CASSLATASFGLSTDTQYF. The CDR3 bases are TGCGCCAGCAGCTTGGCCACAGCGAGCTTTGGACTTAGCACAGATACGCAGTATTTT.

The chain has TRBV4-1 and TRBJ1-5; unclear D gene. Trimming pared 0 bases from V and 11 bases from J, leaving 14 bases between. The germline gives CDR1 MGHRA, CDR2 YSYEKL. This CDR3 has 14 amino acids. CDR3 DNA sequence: TGCGCCAGCAGCCAAGATAGTGAGACATCAGCCCAGCATTTT. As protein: CASSQDSETSAQHF.

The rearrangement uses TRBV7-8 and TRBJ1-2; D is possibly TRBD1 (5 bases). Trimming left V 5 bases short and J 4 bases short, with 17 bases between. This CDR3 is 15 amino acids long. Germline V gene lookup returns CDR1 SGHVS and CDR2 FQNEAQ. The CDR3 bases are TGTGCCAGCAGCGCGACCTGGGGCGGGAGCTATGGCTACACCTTC. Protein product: CASSATWGGSYGYTF.

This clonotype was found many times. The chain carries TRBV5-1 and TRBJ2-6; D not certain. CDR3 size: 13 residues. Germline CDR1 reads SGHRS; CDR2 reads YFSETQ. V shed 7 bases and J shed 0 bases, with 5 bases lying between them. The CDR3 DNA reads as TGCGCCAGCCGAATCTCTGGGGCCAACGTCCTGACTTTC. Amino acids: CASRISGANVLTF.

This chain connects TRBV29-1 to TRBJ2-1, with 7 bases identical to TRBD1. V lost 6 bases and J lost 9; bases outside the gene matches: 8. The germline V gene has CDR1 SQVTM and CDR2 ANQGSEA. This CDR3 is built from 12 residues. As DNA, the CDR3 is TGCAGCGTGGCTACAGGGGACGGTGAGCAGTTCTTC. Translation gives CSVATGDGEQFF.

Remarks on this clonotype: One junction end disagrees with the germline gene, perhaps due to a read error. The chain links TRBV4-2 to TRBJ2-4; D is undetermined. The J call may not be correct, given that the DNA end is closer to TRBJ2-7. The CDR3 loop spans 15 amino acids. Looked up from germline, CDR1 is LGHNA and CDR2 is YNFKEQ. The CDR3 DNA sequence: TGTGTCAGCAGCCAAGAGGCGGTGGGCTCCTACGAGCAGTACTTC. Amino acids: CVSSQEAVGSYEQYF.

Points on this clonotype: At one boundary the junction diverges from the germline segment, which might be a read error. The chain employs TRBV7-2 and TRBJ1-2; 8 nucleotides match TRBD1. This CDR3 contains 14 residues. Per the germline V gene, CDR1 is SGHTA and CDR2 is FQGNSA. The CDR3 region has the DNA TGTGCCAGCTGCTTAACCCGGACAGGGCGAGGCTACACCTTC. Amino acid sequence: CASCLTRTGRGYTF.

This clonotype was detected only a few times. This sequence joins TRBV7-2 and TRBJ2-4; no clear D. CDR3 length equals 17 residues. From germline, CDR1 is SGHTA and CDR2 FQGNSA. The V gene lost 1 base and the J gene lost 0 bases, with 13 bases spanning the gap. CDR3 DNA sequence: TGTGCCAGCAGCTTAGATATCCTAGTCCTAGCCAAAAACATTCAGTACTTC. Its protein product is CASSLDILVLAKNIQYF.

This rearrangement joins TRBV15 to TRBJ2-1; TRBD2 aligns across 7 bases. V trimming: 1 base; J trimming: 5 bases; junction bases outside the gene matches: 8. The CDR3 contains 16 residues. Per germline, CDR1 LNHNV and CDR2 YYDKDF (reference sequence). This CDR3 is CATSRGGSSGDNEQFF. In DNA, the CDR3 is TGTGCCACCAGCAGAGGGGGGTCTAGCGGCGACAATGAGCAGTTCTTC.

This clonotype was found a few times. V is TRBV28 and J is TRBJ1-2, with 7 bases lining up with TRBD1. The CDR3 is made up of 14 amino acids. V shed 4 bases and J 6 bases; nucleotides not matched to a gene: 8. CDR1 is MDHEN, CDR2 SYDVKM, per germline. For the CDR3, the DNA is TGTGCCAGCAGTTCACTCGGACAGGCCCATGGCTACACCTTC. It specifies CASSSLGQAHGYTF.

The CDR3 bases are TGCAGTGCTAGAGATACAGGGTATCAGCCCCAGCATTTT. Translated: CSARDTGYQPQHF. The J gene is TRBJ1-5, the V gene TRBV20-1; D possibly corresponds to TRBD1 (6 bases). Deletions cut 0 bases from V and 5 bases from J, with 8 bases between. Germline lookup yields CDR1 DFQATT and CDR2 SNEGSKA (reference sequence). The CDR3 contains 13 residues.

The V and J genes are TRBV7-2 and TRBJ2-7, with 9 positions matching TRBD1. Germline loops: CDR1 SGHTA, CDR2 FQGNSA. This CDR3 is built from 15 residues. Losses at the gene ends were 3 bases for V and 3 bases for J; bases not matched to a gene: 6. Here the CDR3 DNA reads TGTGCCAGCAGCTTTCCGACAGGGGGAGTCTACGAGCAGTACTTC. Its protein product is CASSFPTGGVYEQYF.

In nucleotides, the CDR3 is TGCAGTGCTAGGCAAGAAAGCTCCTACAATGAGCAGTTCTTC. Encoded protein: CSARQESSYNEQFF. The chain uses TRBV20-1 and TRBJ2-1; no clear D. Trimming pared 3 bases from V and 0 bases from J, leaving 9 bases between. The CDR3 is 14 amino acids. Germline lookup yields CDR1 DFQATT and CDR2 SNEGSKA (reference sequence).

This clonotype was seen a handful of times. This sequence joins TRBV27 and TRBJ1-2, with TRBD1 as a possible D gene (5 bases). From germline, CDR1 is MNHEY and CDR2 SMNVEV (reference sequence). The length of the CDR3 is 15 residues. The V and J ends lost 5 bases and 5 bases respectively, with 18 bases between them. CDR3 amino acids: CASSPGQGTGYGYTF. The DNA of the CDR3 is TGTGCCAGCAGTCCAGGCCAGGGAACGGGGTATGGCTACACCTTC.

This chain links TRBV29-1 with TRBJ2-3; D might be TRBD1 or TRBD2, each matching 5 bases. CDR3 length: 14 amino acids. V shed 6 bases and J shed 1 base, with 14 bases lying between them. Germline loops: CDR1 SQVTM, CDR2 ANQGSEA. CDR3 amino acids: CSVGRAVGTDTQYF. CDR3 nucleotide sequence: TGCAGCGTGGGACGAGCGGTAGGCACAGATACGCAGTATTTT.

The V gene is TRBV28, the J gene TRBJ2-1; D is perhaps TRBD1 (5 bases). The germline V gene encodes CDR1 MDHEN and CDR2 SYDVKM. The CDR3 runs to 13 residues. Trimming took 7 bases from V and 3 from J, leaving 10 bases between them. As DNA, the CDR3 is TGTGCCAGCACTGACAGTCGCTACAATGAGCAGTTCTTC. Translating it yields CASTDSRYNEQFF.

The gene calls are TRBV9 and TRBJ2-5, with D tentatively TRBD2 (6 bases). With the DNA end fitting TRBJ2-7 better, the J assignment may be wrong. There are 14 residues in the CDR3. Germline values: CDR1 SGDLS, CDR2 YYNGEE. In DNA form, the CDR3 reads TGTGCCAGCAGCACTCGACTAGACTTCTACGAGCAGTACTTC. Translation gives CASSTRLDFYEQYF.

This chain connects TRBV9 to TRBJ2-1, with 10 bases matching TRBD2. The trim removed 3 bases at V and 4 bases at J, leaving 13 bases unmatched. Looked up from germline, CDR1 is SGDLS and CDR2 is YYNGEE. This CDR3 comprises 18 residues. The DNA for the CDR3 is TGTGCCAGCAGCGCCTCCCTCAGCGGGGGGGCCCGGTACAATGAGCAGTTCTTC. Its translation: CASSASLSGGARYNEQFF.

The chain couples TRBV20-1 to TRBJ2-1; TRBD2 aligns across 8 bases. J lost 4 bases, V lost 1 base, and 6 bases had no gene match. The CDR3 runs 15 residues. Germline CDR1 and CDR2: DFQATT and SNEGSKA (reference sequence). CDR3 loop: CSARGSGDFYNEQFF. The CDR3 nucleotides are TGCAGTGCTAGAGGTAGCGGGGATTTTTACAATGAGCAGTTCTTC.

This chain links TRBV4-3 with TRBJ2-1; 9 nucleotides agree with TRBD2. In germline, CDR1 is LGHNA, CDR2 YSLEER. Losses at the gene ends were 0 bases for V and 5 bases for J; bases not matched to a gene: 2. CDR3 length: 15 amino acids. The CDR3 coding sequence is TGCGCCAGCAGCCAAGATGCGGGGGGGCACAATGAGCAGTTCTTC. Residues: CASSQDAGGHNEQFF.